The next 7 T cell receptor beta chains were all read from a single sample in a study of metastatic and nonmetastatic thyroid tumors. TCRdb called clones again from the PCR reads with MiXCR. Among 30,000 or so clones listed, about 20% were seen once. All patients reached thyroid surgery having received no treatment beforehand. The source material was blood. The origin of the receptors is a female donor with papillary thyroid cancer or a benign thyroid nodule (not recorded which). Some clones in this sample may be carry-over from other donors' samples.

V usage is TRBV5-5 and J usage is TRBJ1-2; 8 bases are a match to TRBD1. The CDR3 extends over 16 amino acids. The germline gives CDR1 SGHKS, CDR2 YYEKEE (reference sequence). The ends lost 4 bases at V and 3 bases at J; junction bases unmatched: 11. CDR3 nucleotide sequence: TGTGCCAGCAGCGCCGAGACAGGGGTTCTAGACTATGGCTACACCTTC. Encoded protein: CASSAETGVLDYGYTF.

This clone has just a few counts. The rearrangement uses TRBV7-6 and TRBJ2-5, with D unresolved. Germline values: CDR1 SGHVS, CDR2 FNYEAQ. V lost 5 bases to trimming and J lost 5 bases, with 9 bases between them. The CDR3 has 12 residues. The CDR3 protein is CASSNYLETQYF. The CDR3 region has the DNA TGTGCCAGCAGCAACTACTTGGAGACCCAGTACTTC.

This clone appeared many times. The chain joins TRBV6-1 to TRBJ2-7; tentatively, D is TRBD1 or TRBD2 (5 bases each). V lost 6 bases, J lost 4 bases, and 19 bases lay in between. The CDR3 is 15 amino acids. Germline CDR1 MNHNS, CDR2 SASEGT. The DNA for the CDR3 is TGTGCCAGCAGCCCCCAAACCGGGACCATATACGAGCAGTACTTC. Amino acid sequence: CASSPQTGTIYEQYF.

This clone was seen repeatedly, ten times or more. This chain connects TRBV5-1 to TRBJ2-5, with 12 bases identical to TRBD1. Germline loops: CDR1 SGHRS, CDR2 YFSETQ. The CDR3 extends over 18 amino acids. J gave up 5 bases and V 4 bases, and 15 bases lay outside the gene matches. CDR3 coding DNA: TGCGCCAGCAGCCACCGGGACAGGGGGCTGGACGGCCTCGAGACCCAGTACTTC. It codes for CASSHRDRGLDGLETQYF.

This clone was found many times. The genes are TRBV4-1 and TRBJ2-3, with D perhaps being TRBD1 or TRBD2 (6 bases each). Trimming took 3 bases from V and 1 from J, leaving 14 bases between them. Germline CDR1 is MGHRA and CDR2 is YSYEKL. This CDR3 contains 16 residues. CDR3 in DNA: TGCGCCAGCAGCCATCCTTCCGGGGGCGGCACAGATACGCAGTATTTT. Its translation is CASSHPSGGGTDTQYF.

In its sample, this clone was seen many times. The chain uses TRBV27 and TRBJ2-7; TRBD2 matches 9 bases. The CDR3 loop spans 15 amino acids. Trimming at V came to 6 bases and at J to 5 bases, leaving 11 bases not matched to a gene. Looked up from germline, CDR1 is MNHEY and CDR2 is SMNVEV (reference sequence). DNA for the CDR3: TGTGCCAGCAGCCCCTCTCTAGCGGGGTTACACGAGCAGTACTTC. Translating gives CASSPSLAGLHEQYF.

This clone has ten or more counts. The CDR3 region is CASRRGQRGTWGETQYF. DNA of the CDR3: TGTGCCAGCAGGCGGGGCCAGCGGGGGACGTGGGGGGAGACCCAGTACTTC. J is TRBJ2-5 and V is TRBV6-1; 8 nucleotides match TRBD2. Trimming took 6 bases from V and 5 from J; bases not matched to a gene: 17. The germline V gene has CDR1 MNHNS and CDR2 SASEGT. The CDR3 sequence is 17 residues long.